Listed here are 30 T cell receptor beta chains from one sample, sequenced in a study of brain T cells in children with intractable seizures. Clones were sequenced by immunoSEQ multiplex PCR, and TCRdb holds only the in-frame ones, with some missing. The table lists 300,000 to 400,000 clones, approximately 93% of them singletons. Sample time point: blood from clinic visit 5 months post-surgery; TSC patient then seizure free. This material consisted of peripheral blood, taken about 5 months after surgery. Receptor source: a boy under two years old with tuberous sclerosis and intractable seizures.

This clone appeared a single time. The CDR3: CASSQLGDEQFF. Written as DNA, the CDR3 is TGTGCCAGCAGCCAGCTAGGGGATGAGCAGTTCTTC. This chain links TRBV11-3 with TRBJ2-1; tentatively, D is TRBD1 (5 bases). This CDR3 contains 12 residues. Germline V gene lookup returns CDR1 SGHNT and CDR2 YENEEA. V was clipped by 5 bases and J by 8 bases, with 10 bases between them.

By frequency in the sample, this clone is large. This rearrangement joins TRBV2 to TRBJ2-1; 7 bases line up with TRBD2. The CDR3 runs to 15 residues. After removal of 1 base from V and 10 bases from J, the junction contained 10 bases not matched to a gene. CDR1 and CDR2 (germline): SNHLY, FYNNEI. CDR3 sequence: CASSEVGGGWGEQFF. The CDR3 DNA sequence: TGTGCCAGCAGTGAAGTTGGGGGAGGGTGGGGAGAGCAGTTCTTC. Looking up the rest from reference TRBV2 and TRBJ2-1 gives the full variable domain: EPEVTQTPSHQVTQMGQEVILRCVPISNHLYFYWYRQILGQKVEFLVSFYNNEISEKSEIFDDQFSVERPDGSNFTLKIRSTKLEDSAMYFCASSEVGGGWGEQFFGPGTRLTVL.

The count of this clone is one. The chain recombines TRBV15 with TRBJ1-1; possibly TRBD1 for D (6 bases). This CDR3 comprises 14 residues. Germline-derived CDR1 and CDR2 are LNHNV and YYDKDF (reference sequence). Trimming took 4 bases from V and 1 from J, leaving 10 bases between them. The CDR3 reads CATSTKGGNTEAFF. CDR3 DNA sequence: TGTGCCACCAGCACAAAAGGGGGGAACACTGAAGCTTTCTTT.

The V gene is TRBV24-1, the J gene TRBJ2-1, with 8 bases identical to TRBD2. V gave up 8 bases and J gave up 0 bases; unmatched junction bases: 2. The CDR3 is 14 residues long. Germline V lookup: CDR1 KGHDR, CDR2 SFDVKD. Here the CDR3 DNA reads TGTGCCACCAAGAGCGGGAGCTCCTACAATGAGCAGTTCTTC. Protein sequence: CATKSGSSYNEQFF.

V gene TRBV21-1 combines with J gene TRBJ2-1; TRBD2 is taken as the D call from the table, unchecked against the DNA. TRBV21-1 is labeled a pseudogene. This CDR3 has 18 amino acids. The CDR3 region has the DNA TGTGCCAGCAGCGAGCGGGGGGGAACCCAAACAAAATACAATGAGCAGTTCTTC. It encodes CASSERGGTQTKYNEQFF.

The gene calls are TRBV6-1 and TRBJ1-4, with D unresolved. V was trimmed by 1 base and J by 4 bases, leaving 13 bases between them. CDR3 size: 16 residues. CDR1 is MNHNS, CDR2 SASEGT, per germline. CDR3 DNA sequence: TGTGCCAGCAGTGAAGTGGCAGCCTTTATTAATGAAAAACTGTTTTTT. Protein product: CASSEVAAFINEKLFF.

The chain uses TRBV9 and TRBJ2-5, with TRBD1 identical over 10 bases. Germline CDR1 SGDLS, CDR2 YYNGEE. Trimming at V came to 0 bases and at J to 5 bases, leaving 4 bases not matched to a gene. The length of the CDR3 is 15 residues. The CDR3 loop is CASSVEGQGGETQYF. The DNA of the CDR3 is TGTGCCAGCAGCGTAGAAGGACAGGGGGGGGAGACCCAGTACTTC. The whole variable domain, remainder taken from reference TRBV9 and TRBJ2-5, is DSGVTQTPKHLITATGQRVTLRCSPRSGDLSVYWYQQSLDQGLQFLIQYYNGEERAKGNILERFSAQQFPDLHSELNLSSLELGDSALYFCASSVEGQGGETQYFGPGTRLLVL.

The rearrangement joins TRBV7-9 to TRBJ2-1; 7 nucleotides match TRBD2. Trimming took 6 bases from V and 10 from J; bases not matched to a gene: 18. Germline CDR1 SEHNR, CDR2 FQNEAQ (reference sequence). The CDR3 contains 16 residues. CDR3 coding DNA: TGTGCCAGCAGTTTTACCGGGGCTAGCGGCCTCGGGGAGCAGTTCTTC. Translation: CASSFTGASGLGEQFF.

CDR3 nucleotides: TGTGCCAGCAACTTCGACAGGCGGGGTACTTCGGAAGCTTTCTTT. This gives the protein CASNFDRRGTSEAFF. The chain employs TRBV6-5 and TRBJ1-1, with D possibly being TRBD1 (6 bases). V dropped 7 bases and J dropped 8 bases, with 23 bases sitting between them. In germline, CDR1 is MNHEY, CDR2 SVGAGI. The CDR3 length is 15 residues.

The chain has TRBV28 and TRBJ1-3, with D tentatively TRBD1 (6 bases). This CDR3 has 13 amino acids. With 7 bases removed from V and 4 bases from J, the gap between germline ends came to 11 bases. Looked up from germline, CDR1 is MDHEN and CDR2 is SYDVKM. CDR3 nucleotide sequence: TGTGCCAGCATCCGGACAGTGGGAAACACCATATATTTT. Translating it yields CASIRTVGNTIYF.

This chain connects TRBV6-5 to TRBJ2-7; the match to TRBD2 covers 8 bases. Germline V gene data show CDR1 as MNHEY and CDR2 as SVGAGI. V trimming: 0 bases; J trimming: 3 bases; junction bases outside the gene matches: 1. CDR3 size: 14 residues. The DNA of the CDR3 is TGTGCCAGCAGTTACTCCGGGGGGGACTACGAGCAGTACTTC. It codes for CASSYSGGDYEQYF.

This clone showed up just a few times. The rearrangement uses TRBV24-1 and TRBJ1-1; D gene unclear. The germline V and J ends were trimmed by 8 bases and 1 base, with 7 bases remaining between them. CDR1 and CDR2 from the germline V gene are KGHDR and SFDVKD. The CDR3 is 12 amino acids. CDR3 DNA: TGTGCCACCATGTCAAGGAACACTGAAGCTTTCTTT. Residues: CATMSRNTEAFF.

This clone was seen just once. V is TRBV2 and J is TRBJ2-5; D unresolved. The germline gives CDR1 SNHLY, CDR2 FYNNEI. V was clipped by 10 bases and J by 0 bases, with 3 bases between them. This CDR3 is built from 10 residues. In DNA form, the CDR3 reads TGTGCCACGTACCAAGAGACCCAGTACTTC. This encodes CATYQETQYF.

This CDR3 is CSVGPRDRSGMNTEAFF. The CDR3 nucleotides are TGCAGCGTTGGCCCCCGGGACAGGTCGGGCATGAACACTGAAGCTTTCTTT. This chain joins TRBV29-1 and TRBJ1-1; the match to TRBD1 covers 8 bases. This CDR3 comprises 17 residues. J gave up 0 bases and V 4 bases, and 13 bases lay outside the gene matches. Germline lookup yields CDR1 SQVTM and CDR2 ANQGSEA.

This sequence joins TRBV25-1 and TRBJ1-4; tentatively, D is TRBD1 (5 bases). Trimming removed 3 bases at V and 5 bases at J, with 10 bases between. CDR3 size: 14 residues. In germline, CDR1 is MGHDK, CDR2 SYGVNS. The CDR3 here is CASSEGPENEKLFF. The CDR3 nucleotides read TGTGCCAGCAGTGAGGGGCCGGAGAATGAAAAACTGTTTTTT.

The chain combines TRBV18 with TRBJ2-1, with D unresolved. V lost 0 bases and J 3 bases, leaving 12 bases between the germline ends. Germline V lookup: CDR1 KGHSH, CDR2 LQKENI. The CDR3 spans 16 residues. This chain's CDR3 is CASSPPYLKSYNEQFF. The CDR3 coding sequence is TGTGCCAGCTCACCACCTTACCTCAAAAGCTACAATGAGCAGTTCTTC.

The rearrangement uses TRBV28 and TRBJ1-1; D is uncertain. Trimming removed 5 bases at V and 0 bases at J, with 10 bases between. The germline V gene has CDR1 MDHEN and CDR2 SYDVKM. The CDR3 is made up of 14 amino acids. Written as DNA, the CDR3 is TGTGCCAGCAGTCCGAGATCGGTGAACACTGAAGCTTTCTTT. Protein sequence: CASSPRSVNTEAFF. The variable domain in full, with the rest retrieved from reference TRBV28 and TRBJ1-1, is DVKVTQSSRYLVKRTGEKVFLECVQDMDHENMFWYRQDPGLGLRLIYFSYDVKMKEKGDIPEGYSVSREKKERFSLILESASTNQTSMYLCASSPRSVNTEAFFGQGTRLTVV.

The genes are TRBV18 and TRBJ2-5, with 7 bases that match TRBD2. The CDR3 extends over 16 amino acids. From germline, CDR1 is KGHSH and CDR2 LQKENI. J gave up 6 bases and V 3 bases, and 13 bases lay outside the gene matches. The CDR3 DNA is TGTGCCAGCTCACCCGCAGCGGGGACGTCGGGGAAGACCCAGTACTTC. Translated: CASSPAAGTSGKTQYF.

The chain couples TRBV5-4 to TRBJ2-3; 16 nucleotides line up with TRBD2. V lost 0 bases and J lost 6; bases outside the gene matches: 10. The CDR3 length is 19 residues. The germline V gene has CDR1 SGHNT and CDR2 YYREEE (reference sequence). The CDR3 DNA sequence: TGTGCCAGCAGCTTGGGTGCCGGGACTAGCGGGGGGGCAAGTGATACGCAGTATTTT. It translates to CASSLGAGTSGGASDTQYF.

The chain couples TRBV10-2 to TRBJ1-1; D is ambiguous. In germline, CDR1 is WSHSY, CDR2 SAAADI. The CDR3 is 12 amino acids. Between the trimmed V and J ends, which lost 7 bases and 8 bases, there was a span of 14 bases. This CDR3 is CASKGIVYEAFF. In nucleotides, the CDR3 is TGCGCCAGCAAAGGTATTGTTTACGAAGCTTTCTTT.

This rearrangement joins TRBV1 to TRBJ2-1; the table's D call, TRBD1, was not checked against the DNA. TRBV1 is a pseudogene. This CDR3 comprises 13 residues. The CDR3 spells CTSSQDRANEQFF. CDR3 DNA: TGCACCAGCAGCCAAGACAGGGCCAATGAGCAGTTCTTC.

The CDR3 region is CASSENNPLSGNTIYF. Written as DNA, the CDR3 is TGTGCCAGCAGTGAAAACAATCCTCTCTCTGGAAACACCATATATTTT. The rearrangement uses TRBV6-1 and TRBJ1-3; D is ambiguous. Trimming took off 2 bases at V and 0 bases at J, with 11 bases between the two ends. The CDR3 has 16 amino acids. Germline CDR1 and CDR2: MNHNS and SASEGT.

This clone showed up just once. As DNA, the CDR3 is TGTGCCAGCAGTTACGTAAGCGGGGGGGACCACAATGAGCAGTTCTTC. It is translated as CASSYVSGGDHNEQFF. The chain recombines TRBV6-5 with TRBJ2-1; 10 bases map to TRBD2. Germline CDR1 reads MNHEY; CDR2 reads SVGAGI. J gave up 5 bases and V 2 bases, and 6 bases lay outside the gene matches. The CDR3 has 16 residues.

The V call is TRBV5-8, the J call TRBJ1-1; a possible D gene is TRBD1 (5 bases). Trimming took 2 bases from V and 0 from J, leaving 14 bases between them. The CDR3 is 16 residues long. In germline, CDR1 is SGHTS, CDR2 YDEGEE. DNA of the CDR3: TGTGCCAGCAGCTTCAGGGCTTTCGCGCTGAACACTGAAGCTTTCTTT. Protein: CASSFRAFALNTEAFF.

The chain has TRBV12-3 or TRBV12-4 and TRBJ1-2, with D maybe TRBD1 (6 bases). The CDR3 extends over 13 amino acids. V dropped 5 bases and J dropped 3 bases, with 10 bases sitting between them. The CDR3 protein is CASSIGQYYGYTF. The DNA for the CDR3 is TGTGCCAGCAGTATTGGACAGTACTATGGCTACACCTTC.

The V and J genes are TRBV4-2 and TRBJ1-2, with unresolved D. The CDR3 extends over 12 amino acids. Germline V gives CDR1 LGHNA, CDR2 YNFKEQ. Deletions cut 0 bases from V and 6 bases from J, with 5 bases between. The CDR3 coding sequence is TGTGCCAGCAGCCAAGATCTTGATGGCTACACCTTC. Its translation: CASSQDLDGYTF.

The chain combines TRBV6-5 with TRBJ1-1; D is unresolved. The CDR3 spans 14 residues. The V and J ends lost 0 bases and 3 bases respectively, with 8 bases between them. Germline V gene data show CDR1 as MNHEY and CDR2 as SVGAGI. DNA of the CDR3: TGTGCCAGCAGTTACTCGAGGATGGACACTGAAGCTTTCTTT. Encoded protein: CASSYSRMDTEAFF.

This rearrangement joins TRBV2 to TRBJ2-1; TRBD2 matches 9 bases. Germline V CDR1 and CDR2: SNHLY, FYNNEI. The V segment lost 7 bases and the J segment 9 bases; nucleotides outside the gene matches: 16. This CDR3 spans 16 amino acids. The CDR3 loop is CASKVMGLAIRGEQFF. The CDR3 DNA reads TGTGCCAGCAAGGTCATGGGACTAGCCATTCGAGGTGAGCAGTTCTTC.

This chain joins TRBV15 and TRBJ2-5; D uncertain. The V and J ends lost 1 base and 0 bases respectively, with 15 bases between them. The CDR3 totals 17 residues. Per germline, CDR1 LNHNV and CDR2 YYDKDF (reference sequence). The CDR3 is CATSRVPRVGYQETQYF. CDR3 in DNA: TGTGCCACCAGCAGAGTCCCTAGGGTAGGGTACCAAGAGACCCAGTACTTC. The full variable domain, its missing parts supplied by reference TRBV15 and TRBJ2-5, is DAMVIQNPRYQVTQFGKPVTLSCSQTLNHNVMYWYQQKSSQAPKLLFHYYDKDFNNEADTPDNFQSRRPNTSFCFLDIRSPGLGDTAMYLCATSRVPRVGYQETQYFGPGTRLLVL.

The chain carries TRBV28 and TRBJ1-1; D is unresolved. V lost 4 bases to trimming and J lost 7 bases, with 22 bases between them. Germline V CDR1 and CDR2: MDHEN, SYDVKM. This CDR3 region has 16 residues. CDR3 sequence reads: CASSYSRGEQPNEAFF. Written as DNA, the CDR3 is TGTGCCAGCAGTTACAGCCGCGGGGAGCAACCCAATGAAGCTTTCTTT.